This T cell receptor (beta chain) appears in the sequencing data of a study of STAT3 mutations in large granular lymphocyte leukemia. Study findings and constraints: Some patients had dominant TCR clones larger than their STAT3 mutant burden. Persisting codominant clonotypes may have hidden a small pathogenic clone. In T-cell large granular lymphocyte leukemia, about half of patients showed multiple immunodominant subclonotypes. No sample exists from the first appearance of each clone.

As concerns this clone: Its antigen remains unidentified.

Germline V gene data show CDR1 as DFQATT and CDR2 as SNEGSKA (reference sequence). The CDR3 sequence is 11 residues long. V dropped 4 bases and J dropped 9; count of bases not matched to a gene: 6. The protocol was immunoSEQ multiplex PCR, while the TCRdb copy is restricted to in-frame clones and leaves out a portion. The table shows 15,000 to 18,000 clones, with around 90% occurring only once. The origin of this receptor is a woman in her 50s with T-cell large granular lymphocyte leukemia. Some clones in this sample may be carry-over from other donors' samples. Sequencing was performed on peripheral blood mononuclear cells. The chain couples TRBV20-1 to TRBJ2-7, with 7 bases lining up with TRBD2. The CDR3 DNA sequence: TGCAGTGCTAAGACTAGCTCGGGGCAGTACTTC. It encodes CSAKTSSGQYF.